This T cell receptor beta chain was sequenced for a study of blood T cell repertoires in COVID-19. Study-level background: Specimens from acute and convalescent COVID-19 originated in the United States, Italy and Spain.

The germline CDR1 and CDR2 sequences are KGHSH and LQKENI. This CDR3 has 15 amino acids. Losses at the gene ends were 2 bases for V and 7 bases for J; bases not matched to a gene: 5. Here immunoSEQ multiplex PCR was the method, and the copy in TCRdb shows in-frame clones only, minus some. The sample consists of a few hundred thousand clones, about 92% of them appearing once. Recovery meant two consecutive negative NP/OP PCR tests, professional clearance, or resolved symptoms. Sequencing was performed on PBMCs or T cells enriched from blood (not recorded which). The sequence was obtained from a man between 18 and 35 years old who had recovered from COVID-19. V and J are TRBV18 and TRBJ2-1; the match to TRBD2 covers 10 bases. The CDR3 DNA sequence: TGTGCCAGCTCACCATCTTTAGCGGGAGGTAATGAGCAGTTCTTC. Protein sequence: CASSPSLAGGNEQFF.